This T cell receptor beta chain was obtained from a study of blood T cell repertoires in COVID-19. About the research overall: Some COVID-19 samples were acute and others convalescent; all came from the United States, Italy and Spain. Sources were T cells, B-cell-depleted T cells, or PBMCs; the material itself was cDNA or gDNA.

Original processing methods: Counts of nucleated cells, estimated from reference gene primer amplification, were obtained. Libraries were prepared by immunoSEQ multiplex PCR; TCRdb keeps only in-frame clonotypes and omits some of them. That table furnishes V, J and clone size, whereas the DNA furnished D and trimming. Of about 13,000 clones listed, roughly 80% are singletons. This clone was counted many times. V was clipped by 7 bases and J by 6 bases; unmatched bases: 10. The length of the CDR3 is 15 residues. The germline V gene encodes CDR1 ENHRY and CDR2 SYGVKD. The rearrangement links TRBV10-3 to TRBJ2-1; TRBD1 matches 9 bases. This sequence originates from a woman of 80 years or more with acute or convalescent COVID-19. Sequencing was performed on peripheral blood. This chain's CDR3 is CAITPGQGGRNEQFF. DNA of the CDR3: TGTGCCATCACCCCGGGACAGGGAGGACGCAATGAGCAGTTCTTC.